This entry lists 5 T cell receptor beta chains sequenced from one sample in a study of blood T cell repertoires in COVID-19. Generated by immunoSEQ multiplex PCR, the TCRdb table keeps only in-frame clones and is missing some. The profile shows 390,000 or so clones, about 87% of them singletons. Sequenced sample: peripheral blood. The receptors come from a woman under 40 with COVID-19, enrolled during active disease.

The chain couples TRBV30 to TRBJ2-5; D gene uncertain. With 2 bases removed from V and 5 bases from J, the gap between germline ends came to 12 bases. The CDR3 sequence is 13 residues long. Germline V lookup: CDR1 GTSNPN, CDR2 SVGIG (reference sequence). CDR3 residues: CAWSIRSHETQYF. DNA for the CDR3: TGTGCCTGGAGTATCCGAAGCCACGAGACCCAGTACTTC.

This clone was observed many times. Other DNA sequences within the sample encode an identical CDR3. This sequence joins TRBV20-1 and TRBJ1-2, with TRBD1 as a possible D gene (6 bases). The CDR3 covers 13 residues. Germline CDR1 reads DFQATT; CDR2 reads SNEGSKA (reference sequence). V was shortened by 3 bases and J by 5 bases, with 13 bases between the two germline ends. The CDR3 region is CSASKRGGYGYTF. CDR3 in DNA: TGCAGTGCTAGTAAAAGAGGGGGTTATGGCTACACCTTC.

CDR3 loop: CASSRRQIPHLLILDTQYF. The CDR3 DNA reads TGTGCCAGCAGCCGCAGACAGATTCCACATCTACTTATCCTCGATACGCAGTATTTT. The V and J genes are TRBV7-2 and TRBJ2-3, with D tentatively TRBD1 (5 bases). From germline, CDR1 is SGHTA and CDR2 FQGNSA. V gave up 5 bases and J gave up 6 bases, with 30 bases separating them. The CDR3 is made up of 19 amino acids.

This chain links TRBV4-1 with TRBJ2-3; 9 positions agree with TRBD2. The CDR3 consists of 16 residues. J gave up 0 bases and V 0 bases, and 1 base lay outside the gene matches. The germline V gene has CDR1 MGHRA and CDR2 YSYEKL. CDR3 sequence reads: CASSQDLAGSTDTQYF. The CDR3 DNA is TGCGCCAGCAGCCAAGACCTAGCGGGAAGCACAGATACGCAGTATTTT.

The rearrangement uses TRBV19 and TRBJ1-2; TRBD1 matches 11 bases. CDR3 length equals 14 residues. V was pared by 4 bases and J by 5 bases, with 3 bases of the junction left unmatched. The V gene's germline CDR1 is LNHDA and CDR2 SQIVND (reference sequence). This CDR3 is CASSTGTGGYGYTF. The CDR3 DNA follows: TGTGCCAGTAGTACCGGGACAGGGGGATATGGCTACACCTTC.